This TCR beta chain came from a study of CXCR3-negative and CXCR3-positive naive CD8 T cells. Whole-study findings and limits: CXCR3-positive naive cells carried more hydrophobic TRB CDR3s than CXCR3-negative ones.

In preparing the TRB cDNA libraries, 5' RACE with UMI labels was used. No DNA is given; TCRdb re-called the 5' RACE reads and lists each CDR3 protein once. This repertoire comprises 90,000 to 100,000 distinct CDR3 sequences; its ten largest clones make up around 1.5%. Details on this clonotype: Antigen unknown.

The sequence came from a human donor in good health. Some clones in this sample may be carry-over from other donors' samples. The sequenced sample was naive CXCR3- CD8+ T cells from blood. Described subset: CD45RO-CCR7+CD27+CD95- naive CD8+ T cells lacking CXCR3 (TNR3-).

This CDR3 reads CASSFVTGYTGELFF. The genes are TRBV27 and TRBJ2-2; TCRdb reports TRBD1, a call that lacks DNA to check it against. The CDR3 has 15 residues. Germline CDR1 MNHEY, CDR2 SMNVEV (reference sequence).